The 11 T cell receptor beta chains listed next were all sequenced from one sample in a study of human T cells and chemical hapten exposure (dated by TCRdb to the early 2020s). Read against the paper, the sample's time point label means: pre-sensitization, week 0. The treatment or condition label corresponds to: therapeutic diphenylcyclopropenone sensitization with weekly scalp DPC. Preparation of the library involved RACE. TCRdb shows the sequencer as NextSeq 500. TCRdb took the public reads, trimmed them with fastp at Q25, ran MiXCR for clone calling and kept in-frame beta chains. Identical CDR3 proteins give one entry, which carries the most common genes and DNA. This sample has around 300,000 distinct CDR3 sequences in its table, and 5.5% of those were observed once. The ten largest clones add up to around 8.6% of the sample. The source was whole blood, collected in connection with sensitization to the hapten diphenylcyclopropenone (DPC). The receptors here all came from a young woman with alopecia areata. Some clones in this sample may be carry-over from other donors' samples.

The V call is TRBV6-6, the J call TRBJ2-1; D not certain. The CDR3 consists of 11 residues. CDR1 is MNHNY, CDR2 SVGAGI, per germline (reference sequence). Trimming removed 4 bases at V and 10 bases at J, with 8 bases between. Written as DNA, the CDR3 is TGTGCCAGCAGTTTCGCATGGGAGCAGTTCTTC. It codes for CASSFAWEQFF.

This clonotype was observed at least ten times. V is TRBV6-2 or TRBV6-3 and J is TRBJ1-2, with a tentative D call TRBD1 (6 bases). Germline lookup yields CDR1 MNHEY and CDR2 SVGEGT. The CDR3 has 17 amino acids. V was shortened by 6 bases and J by 8 bases, with 28 bases between the two germline ends. The CDR3 nucleotides read TGTGCCAGCAGCCAATCTACCTTCCGACAGGTCAGAAGAGGCTACACCTTC. Amino acids: CASSQSTFRQVRRGYTF.

This clonotype occurred a few times. CDR3 coding DNA: TGTGCCAGCAGTAACCCAGGGGGCCGGAATGAAGCTTTCTTT. Its protein is CASSNPGGRNEAFF. The chain joins TRBV12-3 or TRBV12-4 to TRBJ1-1; 8 nucleotides agree with TRBD1. The CDR3 is 14 residues long. V lost 5 bases to trimming and J lost 7 bases; unmatched junction nucleotides: 9.

Remarks on this clonotype: At one end, the junction sequence differs from germline, possibly due to a read error. The gene calls are TRBV6-1 and TRBJ1-1; 9 bases are a match to TRBD1. The germline V gene has CDR1 MNHNS and CDR2 SASEGT. This CDR3 region has 14 residues. CDR3 region: CDSSDSGQGRGAFF. The CDR3 nucleotides are TGTGACAGCAGTGACTCCGGACAGGGGAGGGGAGCTTTCTTT.

Only a few counts were recorded for this clonotype. The chain recombines TRBV15 with TRBJ2-4; D is unclear. This CDR3 region has 16 residues. V lost 3 bases to trimming and J lost 0 bases, with 12 bases between them. Germline values: CDR1 LNHNV, CDR2 YYDKDF (reference sequence). CDR3 in DNA: TGTGCCACCAGCAGTGCTTTTTCGCTAGCCAAAAACATTCAGTACTTC. Protein sequence: CATSSAFSLAKNIQYF.

This clonotype was seen a few times. The V and J genes are TRBV3-1 and TRBJ1-6; D remains ambiguous. Trimming removed 3 bases at V and 4 bases at J, with 13 bases between. From germline, CDR1 is LGHDT and CDR2 YNNKEL (reference sequence). The CDR3 spans 16 residues. CDR3: CASSQGGRGYNSPLHF. CDR3 nucleotides: TGTGCCAGCAGCCAGGGCGGACGGGGATATAATTCACCCCTCCACTTT.

This clonotype was recorded at least ten times. The rearrangement joins TRBV28 to TRBJ2-7; no definite D call. Per the germline V gene, CDR1 is MDHEN and CDR2 is SYDVKM. This CDR3 is built from 12 residues. V was trimmed by 5 bases and J by 6 bases, leaving 11 bases between them. DNA for the CDR3: TGTGCCAGCAGTGACTTAAGAGTCGAGCAGTACTTC. It encodes CASSDLRVEQYF.

This clonotype was counted many times. The J gene is TRBJ1-1, the V gene TRBV4-2; 7 bases align to TRBD1. The CDR3 is 15 amino acids. Germline-derived CDR1 and CDR2 are LGHNA and YNFKEQ. V shed 1 base and J 4 bases; nucleotides not matched to a gene: 6. The CDR3 nucleotides are TGTGCCAGCAGCCAAGGTTTACCAGGGGGCACTGAAGCTTTCTTT. This gives the protein CASSQGLPGGTEAFF.

This clonotype was recorded at least ten times. The gene calls are TRBV12-3 or TRBV12-4 and TRBJ2-1; D not certain. The V end was cut by 3 bases, the J end by 7 bases, with 4 bases between. The CDR3 has 11 amino acids. CDR3 sequence reads: CASSFVNEQFF. DNA for the CDR3: TGTGCCAGCAGTTTTGTGAATGAGCAGTTCTTC.

This clonotype was counted a few times. The CDR3: CASSFKVNSRNEKLFF. In DNA, the CDR3 is TGTGCCAGCAGTTTCAAAGTCAATTCGCGGAATGAAAAACTGTTTTTT. The chain carries TRBV27 and TRBJ1-4; D gene unclear. The CDR3 covers 16 residues. The V and J ends lost 3 bases and 5 bases respectively, with 16 bases between them. Germline-derived CDR1 and CDR2 are MNHEY and SMNVEV (reference sequence).

This clonotype was seen more than once but under ten times. V usage is TRBV7-2 and J usage is TRBJ1-5; the D gene is possibly TRBD1 (6 bases). Trimming shortened V by 3 bases and J by 6 bases, and 18 bases separated the two germline ends. The CDR3 has 16 residues. Germline values: CDR1 SGHTA, CDR2 FQGNSA. CDR3 nucleotides: TGTGCCAGCAGCTTCCTCCCTGACAGGTTTGGTCAGCCCCAGCATTTT. Protein: CASSFLPDRFGQPQHF.